The 18 T cell receptor beta chains in this list originate from one sample, sequenced in a study of T cells in Graves' hyperthyroidism and ophthalmopathy (dated by TCRdb to between 2018 and 2021). Library method: multiplex PCR. The instrument was an Illumina HiSeq 2000. Amplification of TCR beta CDR3 regions was carried out from RNA transcripts. A first-round RT-PCR of the TCR CDR3 used the HTBI primer set with the Qiagen OneStep RT-PCR kit. TCRdb trimmed public reads at Q25 via fastp, called clones via MiXCR and kept in-frame beta chains. Duplicate CDR3 protein sequences are folded into a single record with the most common DNA and genes. A total of around 190,000 distinct CDR3 sequences appear in this sample, over 15% of them only once. Roughly 32% of the sample belongs to the ten largest clones. Material for sequencing was blood. The receptors originated from a woman in her forties or fifties with Graves' hyperthyroidism.

This chain uses TRBV28 with TRBJ1-3, with D possibly matching TRBD1 (5 bases). CDR1 and CDR2 (germline): MDHEN, SYDVKM. Trimming left V 4 bases short and J 0 bases short, with 13 bases between. The CDR3 contains 16 residues. CDR3 residues: CASSSPGPSSGNTIYF. The CDR3 DNA reads as TGTGCCAGCAGTTCCCCGGGACCGAGCTCTGGAAACACCATATATTTT.

This clonotype was seen many times. V usage is TRBV9 and J usage is TRBJ1-1; TRBD1 is a possible D gene (5 bases). This CDR3 is 17 amino acids long. Looked up from germline, CDR1 is SGDLS and CDR2 is YYNGEE. V was cut by 4 bases and J by 2 bases, with 21 bases left in between. The CDR3 nucleotides read TGTGCCAGCAGCTCGGGACTTAAAGGACCCTCTAACACTGAAGCTTTCTTT. This sequence encodes CASSSGLKGPSNTEAFF.

This clonotype was counted a few times. Compared with germline, one end of the junction differs, possibly owing to a read error. The chain has TRBV6-1 and TRBJ2-7, with D possibly TRBD1 on 6 matching bases. Germline V gives CDR1 MNHNS, CDR2 SASEGT. CDR3 length: 14 amino acids. For the CDR3, the DNA is TGTGCCGGCAGACCACAGGGTGGAGTTGCCGAGCAGTACTTC. It is translated as CAGRPQGGVAEQYF.

The rearrangement uses TRBV5-1 and TRBJ2-1; 11 bases are a match to TRBD2. The CDR3 totals 15 residues. The J segment lost 4 bases and the V segment lost 4 bases, leaving 4 bases of the junction unmatched. Germline CDR1 is SGHRS and CDR2 is YFSETQ. The CDR3 spells CASSHTSGSYNEQFF. CDR3 sequence (DNA): TGCGCCAGCAGCCACACTAGCGGGAGTTACAATGAGCAGTTCTTC.

In the case of this clonotype: A much larger clone differs from this one at a single base, so this may be a read error. The chain recombines TRBV19 with TRBJ2-5; possible D gene TRBD1, 6 bases. The CDR3 extends over 16 amino acids. V lost 6 bases, J lost 2 bases, and 19 bases lay in between. Germline CDR1 is LNHDA and CDR2 is SQIVND (reference sequence). CDR3: CASRIGQTVIQETQYF. The CDR3, as DNA: TGTGCCAGTAGGATCGGACAGACTGTCATACAAGAGACCCAGTACTTC.

Ten or more counts support this clonotype. The chain has TRBV20-1 and TRBJ2-1, with D unresolved. This CDR3 has 15 amino acids. V was pared by 0 bases and J by 2 bases, with 11 bases between. Germline V gene lookup returns CDR1 DFQATT and CDR2 SNEGSKA (reference sequence). CDR3 loop: CSARDRREAYNEQFF. CDR3 in DNA: TGCAGTGCTAGAGACCGCAGAGAAGCCTACAATGAGCAGTTCTTC.

The chain joins TRBV19 to TRBJ1-3; tentative D call: TRBD1 (6 bases). CDR3 length: 16 residues. CDR1 LNHDA and CDR2 SQIVND come from the germline V gene (reference sequence). The V gene lost 3 bases and the J gene lost 0 bases, with 12 bases spanning the gap. CDR3 region: CASSISGTYSGNTIYF. CDR3 coding DNA: TGTGCCAGTAGTATTTCCGGGACATACTCTGGAAACACCATATATTTT. The full variable domain, in which reference TRBV19 and TRBJ1-3 provide the parts outside the CDR3, is DGGITQSPKYLFRKEGQNVTLSCEQNLNHDAMYWYRQDPGQGLRLIYYSQIVNDFQKGDIAEGYSVSREKKESFPLTVTSAQKNPTAFYLCASSISGTYSGNTIYFGEGSWLTVV.

Only one count was recorded for this clonotype. The chain joins TRBV7-8 to TRBJ2-3; 15 nucleotides match TRBD2. J gave up 3 bases and V 5 bases, and 12 bases lay outside the gene matches. CDR1 and CDR2 from the germline V gene are SGHVS and FQNEAQ. CDR3 length: 19 residues. CDR3 in DNA: TGTGCCAGCAGCCGATCCGGGACTAGCGGGAGGTGGAGGACAGATACGCAGTATTTT. Protein: CASSRSGTSGRWRTDTQYF.

The chain has TRBV5-1 and TRBJ2-1; D gene unclear. V was cut by 0 bases and J by 5 bases, with 12 bases left in between. CDR1 SGHRS and CDR2 YFSETQ come from the germline V gene. The CDR3 runs 15 residues. DNA for the CDR3: TGCGCCAGCAGCTTGGTTTGGAGTTCTGACAATGAGCAGTTCTTC. Protein: CASSLVWSSDNEQFF. The complete variable domain, with remaining parts taken from reference TRBV5-1 and TRBJ2-1, reads KAGVTQTPRYLIKTRGQQVTLSCSPISGHRSVSWYQQTPGQGLQFLFEYFSETQRNKGNFPGRFSGRQFSNSRSEMNVSTLELGDSALYLCASSLVWSSDNEQFFGPGTRLTVL.

This clonotype has a count of ten or more. The chain couples TRBV3-1 to TRBJ2-3; a possible D gene is TRBD1 (5 bases). The germline gives CDR1 LGHDT, CDR2 YNNKEL (reference sequence). V lost 11 bases and J lost 6, with 12 bases in between. This CDR3 has 11 residues. CDR3 amino acids: CAVGRGDTQYF. CDR3 coding DNA: TGTGCCGTCGGAAGGGGTGATACGCAGTATTTT.

This clonotype was seen at least ten times. The V and J genes are TRBV7-9 and TRBJ2-5; 7 bases map to TRBD1. The CDR3 contains 14 residues. CDR1 SEHNR and CDR2 FQNEAQ come from the germline V gene (reference sequence). Trimming cost V 5 bases and J 5 bases; bases outside gene matches: 8. The DNA for the CDR3 is TGTGCCAGCAGCCCTCATAGGGGGCTGGAGACCCAGTACTTC. Translated, it gives CASSPHRGLETQYF. The variable domain in full, with the rest retrieved from reference TRBV7-9 and TRBJ2-5, is DTGVSQNPRHKITKRGQNVTFRCDPISEHNRLYWYRQTLGQGPEFLTYFQNEAQLEKSRLLSDRFSAERPKGSFSTLEIQRTEQGDSAMYLCASSPHRGLETQYFGPGTRLLVL.

The rearrangement joins TRBV11-2 to TRBJ2-7, with 12 nucleotides matching TRBD2. The CDR3 has 15 amino acids. The junction had 4 bases not matched to a gene; V was cut back by 5 bases and J by 2 bases. Germline assignment: CDR1 SGHAT and CDR2 FQNNGV. CDR3: CASSHTSGGPYEQYF. The CDR3 region has the DNA TGTGCCAGCAGCCACACTAGCGGGGGGCCCTACGAGCAGTACTTC.

In this sample, this clonotype turned up many times. This chain links TRBV11-2 with TRBJ2-7; 8 nucleotides agree with TRBD2. This CDR3 is built from 15 residues. Losses at the gene ends were 1 base for V and 1 base for J; bases not matched to a gene: 3. CDR1 and CDR2 (germline): SGHAT, FQNNGV. CDR3 amino acids: CASSLAGGRSYEQYF. The CDR3 coding sequence is TGTGCCAGCAGCTTAGCGGGGGGGAGGTCCTACGAGCAGTACTTC.

This clonotype was found many times. J is TRBJ1-1 and V is TRBV19, with 8 positions matching TRBD1. Germline CDR1 is LNHDA and CDR2 is SQIVND (reference sequence). CDR3 length: 14 residues. Germline trimming cut 7 bases from V and 2 bases from J; bases unmatched to any gene: 6. CDR3 residues: CASNFGTGNTEAFF. Here the CDR3 DNA reads TGTGCCAGTAATTTTGGGACAGGCAACACTGAAGCTTTCTTT.

Many counts were recorded for this clonotype. The gene calls are TRBV3-1 and TRBJ1-2, with no clear D. Between the trimmed V and J ends, which lost 3 bases and 5 bases, there was a span of 13 bases. This CDR3 comprises 14 residues. Germline V gene data show CDR1 as LGHDT and CDR2 as YNNKEL (reference sequence). CDR3 bases: TGTGCCAGCAGCCACCCCCTGACGGGGTATGGCTACACCTTC. This translates into CASSHPLTGYGYTF.

This clonotype was seen at least ten times. V gene TRBV19 combines with J gene TRBJ1-1; 7 bases map to TRBD1. The germline V gene has CDR1 LNHDA and CDR2 SQIVND (reference sequence). The J segment lost 1 base and the V segment lost 4 bases, leaving 9 bases of the junction unmatched. The length of the CDR3 is 16 residues. This CDR3 is CASSTKSGQENTEAFF. The CDR3 DNA is TGTGCCAGTAGTACTAAAAGCGGACAGGAGAACACTGAAGCTTTCTTT.

This clonotype was seen only once. Written as DNA, the CDR3 is TGTGCCAGCAGCTTAATTCCGGATACCGCCGTCACTGAAGCTTTCTTT. Translating gives CASSLIPDTAVTEAFF. This chain links TRBV11-3 with TRBJ1-1; D is ambiguous. The V gene lost 2 bases and the J gene lost 4 bases, with 17 bases spanning the gap. This CDR3 is built from 16 residues. Per germline, CDR1 SGHNT and CDR2 YENEEA.

This clonotype was counted ten times or more. This sequence joins TRBV3-1 and TRBJ2-2; D gene ambiguous. This CDR3 contains 16 residues. V shed 3 bases and J shed 4 bases, with 15 bases lying between them. Germline V gene sequence: CDR1 LGHDT, CDR2 YNNKEL (reference sequence). The CDR3 loop is CASSQDEDVLTGELFF. The CDR3, as DNA: TGTGCCAGCAGCCAGGATGAAGACGTGCTCACCGGGGAGCTGTTTTTT.